This T cell receptor beta chain was sequenced during a study of monozygotic twins with inflammatory bowel disease. Germline V gene sequence: CDR1 KGHSH, CDR2 LQKENI. This CDR3 spans 14 amino acids. TCRdb re-called the 5' RACE reads; every CDR3 protein appears as one record, without DNA. The sample has some 200,000 distinct CDR3 sequences; the top ten hold roughly 8%. This receptor was identified in a human donor with ulcerative colitis or Crohn's disease, or a healthy co-twin of an affected twin (not recorded which). The specimen sequenced was blood. The chain recombines TRBV18 with TRBJ2-5. The CDR3: CASSQVARQETQYF.